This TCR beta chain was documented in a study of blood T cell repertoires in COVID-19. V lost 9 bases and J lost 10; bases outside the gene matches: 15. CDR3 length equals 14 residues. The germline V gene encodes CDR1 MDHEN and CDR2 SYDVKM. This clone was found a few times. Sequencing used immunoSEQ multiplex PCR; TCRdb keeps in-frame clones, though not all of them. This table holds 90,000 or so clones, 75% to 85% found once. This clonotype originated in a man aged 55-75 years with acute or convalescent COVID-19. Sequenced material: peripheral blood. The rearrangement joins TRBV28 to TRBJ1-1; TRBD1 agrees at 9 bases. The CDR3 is CASSTGTGMSRAFF. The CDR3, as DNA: TGTGCCAGTTCAACCGGGACAGGGATGTCACGAGCTTTCTTT.